The text below deals with one TCR beta chain. The data were taken from a study of control samples from healthy donors and cancer patients. Sequencing was performed with immunoSEQ multiplex PCR; in TCRdb, only in-frame clones are kept and a portion is missing. The sample shows 150,000 or so clones, 92% of them seen only once. Germline loops: CDR1 WSHSY, CDR2 SAAADI. Trimming removed 2 bases from V and 1 base from J; junction bases left unmatched: 4. The CDR3 has 15 residues. The sample was blood. This TCR derives from a woman younger than 45 in good health. V is TRBV10-2 and J is TRBJ1-1, with TRBD1 identical over 7 bases. The CDR3: CASSEPGQRNTEAFF. CDR3 in DNA: TGCGCCAGCAGTGAGCCGGGACAGAGGAACACTGAAGCTTTCTTT.